This paragraph covers one T cell receptor (beta chain) sequence. Its antigen is still unknown. No much larger clone is present one base from it, and per-base qualities are unavailable. The entry originates in a study of blood T cell repertoires in COVID-19 (dated by TCRdb to 2020 to 2022). Turning to the overall study: Samples covering the acute and convalescent phases of COVID-19 were provided by collaborators in the United States, Italy and Spain. The prospective study material was composed of cDNA or gDNA derived from T cells, B-cell-depleted T cells, or PBMCs. Deeply sampled blood TCRbeta repertoires from subjects exposed to, actively infected with, or recovered from COVID-19 were included in the dataset. A freely available public database, intended as a resource for researchers studying the immune response to SARS-CoV-2, is where the repertoires were released. Samples were obtained from the ongoing ImmuneRACE study (first 160 participants) and from 1,200 or so subjects provided by 6 global collaborators. The sample metadata nearly always contained a de-identified subject ID, COVID-19 status, age in years and sex. Where available, HLA class I and class II types were obtained from metadata supplied by the sample provider rather than from assay-based typing.

The immunoSEQ Assay, a bias-controlled multiplex PCR, was used to amplify TCRbeta CDR3 regions from genomic DNA. For the original study's pipeline: The number of nucleated cells in each sample was estimated from the amplification of reference gene primers within the assay. Sequence reads were collapsed and filtered to measure the absolute abundance of every unique TCRbeta CDR3 rearrangement. For each sample, productive Simpson clonality was calculated by taking the square root of Simpson's diversity index across productive rearrangements. In its TCRdb copy, this immuneACCESS table keeps in-frame sequences only and misses some clones. Where compared with another copy, unresolved V genes explain less than half of these, and the others have no known cause. The V and J calls and clone size were taken over from that table, and D and trimming were inferred from the DNA. Counted in this sample were some 250,000 clones; approximately 82% of them appeared once. The ten largest clones take up 3.4% of the sample.

Study-wide findings and limitations: Clinical and demographic metadata were provided uncurated, with the amount varying by source and participant.

Whole blood was collected in K2EDTA tubes by collaborating institutions according to the institutions' own protocols. For TCRbeta analysis, collaborators shipped samples in one of three forms: frozen whole blood, isolated PBMCs, or DNA extracted from either of those sample types. This receptor was identified in a woman between 18 and 29 years old with acute or convalescent COVID-19. The sequenced sample consisted of peripheral blood.

The CDR3 region has the sequence CASSAGQSGELFF. The DNA sequence is as follows: TGTGCCAGCAGCGCAGGACAGTCCGGGGAGCTGTTTTTT. The rearrangement combines TRBV7-2 with TRBJ2-2; TRBD1 is possibly the D segment (6 matching bases). The germline V gene provides CDR1 SGHTA and CDR2 FQGNSA. Deletion took 5 bases off V and 6 bases off J, with a span of 10 bases between the germline ends. The CDR3 contains 13 residues, cysteine and phenylalanine counted. Left in the record is the CDR3 DNA by itself, 39 bases read in frame from the first base.